Listed below are T cell receptor beta chains from one sample, sequenced in a study of neurological immune-mediated disorders. TCRdb redid the calling of the 5' RACE reads with MiXCR, one entry per CDR3 protein. The repertoire includes 66,000 or so distinct CDR3 sequences, less than 5.5% of them detected once, and 2.8% sits in the top ten. The sequenced material came from PBMCs. These receptors were taken from a woman aged 30 to 39 with multiple sclerosis. Each CDR3 is given without its conserved first and last residue.

V gene: TRBV7-2; J gene: TRBJ2-3; CDR3 protein: ASIRRGGAGSTDTQY
V gene: TRBV7-9; J gene: TRBJ1-1; CDR3 protein: ASSLNKNTEAF
V gene: TRBV7-9; J gene: TRBJ1-1; CDR3 protein: ASSLAGERNTEAF
V gene: TRBV29-1; J gene: TRBJ2-7; CDR3 protein: SVGRGNQEQY
V gene: TRBV20-1; J gene: TRBJ2-7; CDR3 protein: SALLAGKEYEQY
V gene: TRBV20-1; J gene: TRBJ2-2; CDR3 protein: SASGQPNTGELF
V gene: TRBV12-3/TRBV12-4; J gene: TRBJ2-7; CDR3 protein: ASTHSGGNEQY
V gene: TRBV3-1; J gene: TRBJ2-1; CDR3 protein: ASSQSPASGSYNEQF
V gene: TRBV20-1; J gene: TRBJ2-1; CDR3 protein: SARSNFAGRWGANEQF
V gene: TRBV2; J gene: TRBJ2-7; CDR3 protein: ASSGTGAIEQY
V gene: TRBV29-1; J gene: TRBJ2-5; CDR3 protein: SAAVSEAQY
V gene: TRBV20-1; J gene: TRBJ2-3; CDR3 protein: SAPRGQGPDTQY
V gene: TRBV20-1; J gene: TRBJ1-2; CDR3 protein: SASLGTGNHGYT
V gene: TRBV20-1; J gene: TRBJ1-3; CDR3 protein: SATRQTGNTIY
V gene: TRBV7-9; J gene: TRBJ2-1; CDR3 protein: ASSSSGNGRNEQF
V gene: TRBV15; J gene: TRBJ2-5; CDR3 protein: ATSRSNAGSQVETQY
V gene: TRBV20-1; J gene: TRBJ1-2; CDR3 protein: SASRGNTGGGYGYT
V gene: TRBV5-6; J gene: TRBJ2-1; CDR3 protein: ASGSAGHNEQF
V gene: TRBV7-2; J gene: TRBJ2-1; CDR3 protein: ASSLGTGGNEQF
V gene: TRBV20-1; J gene: TRBJ1-2; CDR3 protein: SASGGYGYT
V gene: TRBV28; J gene: TRBJ1-2; CDR3 protein: ASSWEGYGYT
V gene: TRBV7-2; J gene: TRBJ2-5; CDR3 protein: ASSFTGVETQY
V gene: TRBV7-2; J gene: TRBJ1-6; CDR3 protein: ASSYRESPLN
V gene: TRBV5-1; J gene: TRBJ2-5; CDR3 protein: ASSLRAGGETQY
V gene: TRBV3-1; J gene: TRBJ1-5; CDR3 protein: ASSQGLGSDSNQPQH
V gene: TRBV5-1; J gene: TRBJ1-4; CDR3 protein: ASSQTGWGEKLF
V gene: TRBV28; J gene: TRBJ2-7; CDR3 protein: ASSLLGDREYEQY
V gene: TRBV5-1; J gene: TRBJ2-2; CDR3 protein: ASSFTPGELF
V gene: TRBV5-1; J gene: TRBJ2-3; CDR3 protein: ASSLETSPGTQY
V gene: TRBV20-1; J gene: TRBJ1-2; CDR3 protein: SADTRTGYGYT
V gene: TRBV12-3/TRBV12-4; J gene: TRBJ2-5; CDR3 protein: ASSLTPRETQY
V gene: TRBV10-3; J gene: TRBJ2-3; CDR3 protein: AISDQGGGGDTQY
V gene: TRBV12-3/TRBV12-4; J gene: TRBJ1-2; CDR3 protein: ASSPTRASLGYT
V gene: TRBV11-2; J gene: TRBJ2-3; CDR3 protein: ASSTGGWSQDTQY
V gene: TRBV5-5; J gene: TRBJ2-7; CDR3 protein: ASSASTPVTYEQY
V gene: TRBV20-1; J gene: TRBJ2-6; CDR3 protein: SAEAHNVLT
V gene: TRBV20-1; J gene: TRBJ1-2; CDR3 protein: SARAGIFYGYT
V gene: TRBV28; J gene: TRBJ2-5; CDR3 protein: ASSLQGQETQY
V gene: TRBV24-1; J gene: TRBJ1-5; CDR3 protein: ATSETGGSNQPQN
V gene: TRBV5-1; J gene: TRBJ2-7; CDR3 protein: ASGTGGTYEQY
V gene: TRBV6-5; J gene: TRBJ2-7; CDR3 protein: ASSYGKGPYEQY
V gene: TRBV29-1; J gene: TRBJ2-5; CDR3 protein: SVEDPRTGALGQETQY
V gene: TRBV9; J gene: TRBJ1-3; CDR3 protein: ASSGLNNGNTIY
V gene: TRBV7-3; J gene: TRBJ2-3; CDR3 protein: ASSLTSTVTDTQY
V gene: TRBV20-1; J gene: TRBJ2-1; CDR3 protein: SARRHRDRYNEQF
V gene: TRBV20-1; J gene: TRBJ2-1; CDR3 protein: SANTPRDGGDEQF
V gene: TRBV12-3/TRBV12-4; J gene: TRBJ1-5; CDR3 protein: ASSPGTGGANQPQH